The present entry profiles one TCR beta chain with its context. In its sample, this clone was seen a few times. The specificity of this receptor is unknown. Base qualities are not provided; no much larger clone lies one nucleotide away. This record belongs to a study of cytotoxic CD8 clonotypes in ibrutinib-treated CLL (dated by TCRdb to the early 2020s). For context, the study as a whole: The cohort had 11 relapsed/refractory and under 16 treatment-naive patients; under 18 were IGHV unmutated. Responses were partial in roughly 24 patients and complete in 2; after median around 68 months follow-up, about 14 stayed in remission and 12 progressed. Samples at response were collected after a median of about 11 months of treatment, with a range of about 6 to 36 months. Longitudinal samples were obtainable from about 30% of the 86 participants in the trial. An average of approximately 260,000 productive templates and some 99,000 productive rearrangements was obtained per sample. All remission and progressive disease samples were collected while patients were still receiving ibrutinib. Cryopreserved peripheral blood mononuclear cells were obtained prior to treatment, at the time of response, and at either disease progression or sustained remission. General findings and caveats noted by the study authors: Baseline clonality exceeded that of age-matched healthy donors and correlated strongly with circulating CD8+ T-cell counts. Public clonotypes were found to be uncommon and were observed to contract or remain stable during treatment; the increase in clonality was shown to reflect expansion of private clonotypes at ibrutinib response. Sampling times were not matched between patients in sustained remission and patients whose disease was progressing, and lymph node repertoires were not examined. At ibrutinib response clonality went up, during sustained remission it held steady, and at progression it dropped back toward baseline.

On a MiSeq, deep resolution sequencing aimed for a depth between 1 in 1 million and 1 in 200,000 T cells, with each clonotype covered approximately 10x on average. The immunoSEQ hsTCRB Kit was used to generate the TCR beta libraries. As for the authors' bioinformatics: The data were analyzed with ImmunoSEQ Analyzer and ImmunoSEQ Data Assistant, and V, D and J gene assignments followed IMGT definitions. Clonality was computed as one minus normalized Shannon entropy of productive rearrangement frequencies, ranging from 0 to 1. Only overrepresented clonotypes making up at least 0.05% of the repertoire of each patient were included in the public clonotype analysis. Repertoires from some 14 age-matched healthy donors in immuneACCESS were used as clonality controls. TCRdb holds this immuneACCESS table with in-frame rearrangements only. Some clones are missing; in checked studies, unresolved V genes explain under half, and the rest has no known cause. Clone size and the V and J calls come from that table; the DNA yielded D and trimming. For this sample there are fewer than 400,000 clones; roughly 71% appear just once. Of the sample, 6% to 6.5% is held by the ten largest clones.

For TCR beta library preparation, 2 to 2.5 micrograms of genomic DNA were isolated from cryopreserved PBMCs. Longitudinal blood samples from CLL patients on ibrutinib monotherapy were analyzed using high-throughput TCR beta sequencing. The patients were enrolled in a single-center, open-label phase 2 trial of ibrutinib monotherapy. The germline V gene (reference sequence) gives CDR1 as SGHNT and CDR2 as YYREEE. The CDR3 spans 14 residues, from the cysteine through the phenylalanine. The CDR3 DNA has 42 bases and is translated from base 1. Trimming costs V 4 bases and J 2 bases, and their ends lie 13 bases apart.

This material consisted of PBMCs, taken after 36 months of ibrutinib treatment. The source of this sequence is a human donor with chronic lymphocytic leukemia. Recombination joined TRBV5-4 with TRBJ2-7, with the D assignment possibly TRBD1 or TRBD2, given 5 matching bases for each. This receptor has the CDR3 CASSGWDGTYEQYF. The DNA sequence is TGTGCCAGCAGCGGATGGGACGGGACCTACGAGCAGTACTTC.